This passage covers 17 T cell receptor beta chains from one sample sequenced in a study of cytomegalovirus exposure and HLA in healthy donors. 60 Vbeta and 13 Jbeta primers were used in PCR. Some clones are missing from TCRdb's copy, which holds only in-frame ones; the method was immunoSEQ multiplex PCR. Of approximately 70,000 clones listed, roughly 80% are singletons. Source material: PBMCs. The receptors shown here come from a woman aged 25 to 39 in good health and CMV-seronegative.

This clone came up a few times. The chain carries TRBV13 and TRBJ1-1, with D hard to call. This CDR3 is 16 amino acids long. The V gene's germline CDR1 is PRHDT and CDR2 FYEKMQ (reference sequence). V shed 4 bases and J shed 1 base, with 16 bases lying between them. The CDR3 DNA reads as TGTGCCAGCAGCTCCCCATCTTATACTGCGAACACTGAAGCTTTCTTT. Translation gives CASSSPSYTANTEAFF.

The chain recombines TRBV28 with TRBJ2-3, with D unclear. The CDR3 extends over 17 amino acids. CDR1 and CDR2 from the germline V gene are MDHEN and SYDVKM. V lost 5 bases, J lost 4 bases, and 22 bases lay in between. As DNA, the CDR3 is TGTGCCAGCAGTCTCCTGCCCGGGTACACCCGGTCAGATACGCAGTATTTT. Encoded protein: CASSLLPGYTRSDTQYF.

The chain combines TRBV2 with TRBJ1-5, with a tentative D call TRBD1 (5 bases). This CDR3 spans 12 amino acids. CDR1 and CDR2 (germline): SNHLY, FYNNEI. V was cut by 10 bases and J by 2 bases, with 9 bases left in between. CDR3: CATTTGNQPQHF. Here the CDR3 DNA reads TGTGCCACCACGACAGGCAATCAGCCCCAGCATTTT.

V gene TRBV5-1 combines with J gene TRBJ1-1; no clear D gene. This CDR3 is built from 14 residues. CDR1 is SGHRS and CDR2 is YFSETQ in the germline V gene. With 4 bases removed from V and 2 bases from J, the gap between germline ends came to 12 bases. The CDR3 spells CASSRHEGNTEAFF. Here the CDR3 DNA reads TGCGCCAGCAGCCGCCACGAGGGCAACACTGAAGCTTTCTTT.

This chain links TRBV7-2 with TRBJ1-1, with a tentative D call TRBD1 (5 bases). CDR1 is SGHTA, CDR2 FQGNSA, per germline. Trimming removed 3 bases at V and 8 bases at J, with 19 bases between. This CDR3 is built from 15 residues. The CDR3 spells CASSLATDSGGEAFF. As DNA, the CDR3 is TGTGCCAGCAGCTTGGCCACAGATTCCGGGGGAGAAGCTTTCTTT. Looking up the rest from reference TRBV7-2 and TRBJ1-1 gives the full variable domain: GAGVSQSPSNKVTEKGKDVELRCDPISGHTALYWYRQSLGQGLEFLIYFQGNSAPDKSGLPSDRFSAERTGGSVSTLTIQRTQQEDSAVYLCASSLATDSGGEAFFGQGTRLTVV.

This clone was seen only a few times. The V gene is TRBV19, the J gene TRBJ1-5, with TRBD1 identical over 7 bases. The CDR3 is 17 amino acids. Germline V CDR1 and CDR2: LNHDA, SQIVND (reference sequence). V shed 6 bases, J shed 4 bases, and the junction held 15 bases outside the gene matches. The CDR3 bases are TGTGCCAGTAGCAGGCCCCTGACAGGGTCACGAAATCAGCCCCAGCATTTT. This encodes CASSRPLTGSRNQPQHF.

This clone was recorded once. This chain joins TRBV6-5 and TRBJ1-3; D is uncertain. Germline CDR1 reads MNHEY; CDR2 reads SVGAGI. The CDR3 is made up of 15 amino acids. Trimming removed 2 bases at V and 0 bases at J, with 8 bases between. For the CDR3, the DNA is TGTGCCAGCAGTTACCACGTCAGCTCTGGAAACACCATATATTTT. Translating gives CASSYHVSSGNTIYF.

V and J are TRBV19 and TRBJ1-1, with 8 bases fitting TRBD1. In germline, CDR1 is LNHDA, CDR2 SQIVND (reference sequence). The junction had 11 bases not matched to a gene; V was cut back by 8 bases and J by 6 bases. There are 14 residues in the CDR3. CDR3 sequence reads: CASLQGATQAEAFF. The CDR3 nucleotides read TGTGCCAGTTTGCAGGGGGCAACCCAGGCTGAAGCTTTCTTT.

V is TRBV6-6 and J is TRBJ1-5; possible D gene TRBD1, 6 bases. Trimming took 5 bases from V and 3 from J, leaving 17 bases between them. CDR3 length: 16 amino acids. The germline V gene encodes CDR1 MNHNY and CDR2 SVGAGI (reference sequence). CDR3 region: CASSHPGQIFNQPQHF. The CDR3 DNA follows: TGTGCCAGCAGTCATCCGGGACAAATATTCAATCAGCCCCAGCATTTT.

The chain has TRBV9 and TRBJ2-2; a possible D gene is TRBD2 (5 bases). CDR1 and CDR2 from the germline V gene are SGDLS and YYNGEE. With 0 bases removed from V and 9 bases from J, the gap between germline ends came to 15 bases. The CDR3 covers 15 residues. As DNA, the CDR3 is TGTGCCAGCAGCGTAGATGGCAGCGGTCCCAGGGAGCTGTTTTTT. Translated: CASSVDGSGPRELFF.

V usage is TRBV5-1 and J usage is TRBJ2-7; D is perhaps TRBD1 (8 bases). With 1 base removed from V and 3 bases from J, the gap between germline ends came to 11 bases. The CDR3 spans 14 residues. Germline V gene sequence: CDR1 SGHRS, CDR2 YFSETQ. CDR3 bases: TGCGCCAGCAGCTTGACAGGGGGGGGCTACGAGCAGTACTTC. Its translation is CASSLTGGGYEQYF.

The chain links TRBV7-6 to TRBJ1-1; 10 positions agree with TRBD1. The CDR3 has 16 amino acids. The V and J ends lost 4 bases and 4 bases, in that order; junction bases with no gene match: 9. CDR1 is SGHVS and CDR2 is FNYEAQ in the germline V gene. CDR3 sequence (DNA): TGTGCCAGCAGCTCAACCCGGGACAGGGGACGCACTGAAGCTTTCTTT. Its translation is CASSSTRDRGRTEAFF. Full variable domain (outside the CDR3, taken from reference TRBV7-6 and TRBJ1-1): GAGVSQSPRYKVTKRGQDVALRCDPISGHVSLYWYRQALGQGPEFLTYFNYEAQQDKSGLPNDRFSAERPEGSISTLTIQRTEQRDSAMYRCASSSTRDRGRTEAFFGQGTRLTVV.

V is TRBV27 and J is TRBJ2-1; 7 nucleotides align to TRBD1. This CDR3 region has 12 residues. In germline, CDR1 is MNHEY, CDR2 SMNVEV (reference sequence). The V gene end was trimmed by 6 bases and the J gene end by 7 bases; junction bases not matched to a gene: 3. The CDR3 nucleotides are TGTGCCAGCAGATTACAGGGGAATGAGCAGTTCTTC. Amino acid sequence: CASRLQGNEQFF.

The chain links TRBV29-1 to TRBJ1-2, with 11 nucleotides matching TRBD1. The CDR3 is 14 amino acids. J gave up 0 bases and V 7 bases, and 4 bases lay outside the gene matches. Germline V CDR1 and CDR2: SQVTM, ANQGSEA. CDR3 coding DNA: TGCAGCGATGGGACAGGGGGGGCTAACTATGGCTACACCTTC. Its protein product is CSDGTGGANYGYTF.

A note on this clone: The junction and the germline gene differ at one end; a read error may be behind it. The genes are TRBV19 and TRBJ1-4; a possible D gene is TRBD1 (6 bases). Germline V gene sequence: CDR1 LNHDA, CDR2 SQIVND (reference sequence). The CDR3 loop spans 22 amino acids. In nucleotides, the CDR3 is TGTGCCGGTAGTATTCGGCAGGGGCTACCCCGGCTGGATTCGTTCGGTAATGAAAAACTGTTTTTT. This encodes CAGSIRQGLPRLDSFGNEKLFF. Using reference TRBV19 and TRBJ1-4 for the parts outside the CDR3, the full variable domain is DGGITQSPKYLFRKEGQNVTLSCEQNLNHDAMYWYRQDPGQGLRLIYYSQIVNDFQKGDIAEGYSVSREKKESFPLTVTSAQKNPTAFYLCAGSIRQGLPRLDSFGNEKLFFGSGTQLSVL.

The chain is built from TRBV7-9 and TRBJ1-2; tentative D call: TRBD1 (5 bases). From germline, CDR1 is SEHNR and CDR2 FQNEAQ (reference sequence). V gave up 5 bases and J gave up 3 bases, with 13 bases separating them. The CDR3 has 14 amino acids. CDR3 amino acids: CASSGRVLDYGYTF. CDR3 DNA sequence: TGTGCCAGCAGCGGCAGGGTTTTGGACTATGGCTACACCTTC.

CDR3 sequence: CASSDPTVYQETQYF. In DNA, the CDR3 is TGTGCCAGCAGTGACCCGACAGTGTACCAAGAGACCCAGTACTTC. This chain joins TRBV25-1 and TRBJ2-5, with a tentative D call TRBD1 (5 bases). Trimming removed 3 bases at V and 0 bases at J, with 11 bases between. From germline, CDR1 is MGHDK and CDR2 SYGVNS. The CDR3 is 15 amino acids.